These 32 T cell receptor beta chains share one sample of origin, sequenced in a study of cytomegalovirus exposure and HLA in healthy donors. Primers: 60 Vbeta forward and 13 Jbeta reverse. Profiling relied on immunoSEQ multiplex PCR, and the TCRdb table lists in-frame clones only, not all of them. This table has about 150,000 clones, roughly 9.7% appearing once. The sample consisted of PBMCs. All receptors derive from a man aged 50 or older in good health and CMV-seronegative.

The table lists this clone with a few counts. The rearrangement uses TRBV5-6 and TRBJ2-7; D is perhaps TRBD2 (6 bases). Germline V CDR1 and CDR2: SGHDT, YYEEEE. The germline V and J ends were trimmed by 4 bases and 1 base, with 18 bases remaining between them. The CDR3 extends over 16 amino acids. CDR3 loop: CASSAHPGLVSYEQYF. The CDR3 DNA sequence: TGTGCCAGCAGCGCCCACCCGGGACTCGTGTCCTACGAGCAGTACTTC. Full variable domain (outside the CDR3, taken from reference TRBV5-6 and TRBJ2-7): DAGVTQSPTHLIKTRGQQVTLRCSPKSGHDTVSWYQQALGQGPQFIFQYYEEEERQRGNFPDRFSGHQFPNYSSELNVNALLLGDSALYLCASSAHPGLVSYEQYFGPGTRLTVT.

This clone was recorded a few times. The genes are TRBV6-1 and TRBJ1-2; the D is unclear. Germline lookup yields CDR1 MNHNS and CDR2 SASEGT. The CDR3 sequence is 16 residues long. The V gene lost 2 bases and the J gene lost 2 bases, with 15 bases spanning the gap. The CDR3 DNA reads TGTGCCAGCAGTGAACAGGCCGGGGTCCCCAACTATGGCTACACCTTC. As protein: CASSEQAGVPNYGYTF.

This clone was seen a few times. The V call is TRBV5-1, the J call TRBJ1-1; maybe TRBD1 (5 bases). This CDR3 spans 14 amino acids. V lost 4 bases and J lost 0, with 10 bases in between. Germline values: CDR1 SGHRS, CDR2 YFSETQ. The CDR3 nucleotides read TGCGCCAGCAGCCCTGGGACTGTGAACACTGAAGCTTTCTTT. Protein product: CASSPGTVNTEAFF.

V is TRBV29-1 and J is TRBJ2-2; 16 bases are a match to TRBD2. This CDR3 spans 17 amino acids. In germline, CDR1 is SQVTM, CDR2 ANQGSEA. J gave up 0 bases and V 6 bases, and 4 bases lay outside the gene matches. The CDR3 sequence: CSVAGTSGRANTGELFF. CDR3 bases: TGCAGCGTAGCCGGGACTAGCGGGAGGGCGAACACCGGGGAGCTGTTTTTT.

In this sample, this clone turned up a few times. The chain combines TRBV2 with TRBJ2-7; D is ambiguous. CDR3 length: 12 amino acids. Germline V gene sequence: CDR1 SNHLY, CDR2 FYNNEI. Trimming pared 7 bases from V and 1 base from J, leaving 8 bases between. The CDR3 nucleotides are TGTGCCAGCAAAGAGATATCCTACGAGCAGTACTTC. Amino acids: CASKEISYEQYF.

The V and J genes are TRBV19 and TRBJ1-2; 7 bases agree with TRBD1. Germline assignment: CDR1 LNHDA and CDR2 SQIVND (reference sequence). CDR3 length equals 16 residues. V gave up 8 bases and J gave up 3 bases; unmatched junction bases: 15. CDR3 DNA sequence: TGTGCCAGTCGACCCTTAGCGGACAGGAGAGACTATGGCTACACCTTC. It is translated as CASRPLADRRDYGYTF.

On this clone itself: The junction departs from the called germline gene at one end, perhaps through a read error. The chain employs TRBV30 and TRBJ1-5; TRBD1 agrees at 11 bases. This CDR3 is 14 amino acids long. Germline V gene data show CDR1 as GTSNPN and CDR2 as SVGIG (reference sequence). The DNA for the CDR3 is TGTGCCTGGAGTGTAGGGACAGGGGGTCAGCCTCAGCATTTT. It codes for CAWSVGTGGQPQHF. The variable domain in full, completed from reference TRBV30 and TRBJ1-5, reads SQTIHQWPATLVQPVGSPLSLECTVEGTSNPNLYWYRQAAGRGLQLLFYSVGIGQISSEVPQNLSASRPQDRQFILSSKKLLLSDSGFYLCAWSVGTGGQPQHFGDGTRLSIL.

The rearrangement uses TRBV28 and TRBJ1-4; a possible D gene is TRBD1 (5 bases). The length of the CDR3 is 15 residues. Germline-derived CDR1 and CDR2 are MDHEN and SYDVKM. Trimming removed 8 bases at V and 7 bases at J, with 20 bases between. The CDR3 reads CASGPSGTGGEKLFF. Here the CDR3 DNA reads TGTGCCAGCGGCCCTAGCGGGACCGGGGGTGAAAAACTGTTTTTT.

The rearrangement links TRBV11-2 to TRBJ2-2; 15 bases line up with TRBD2. The germline V gene has CDR1 SGHAT and CDR2 FQNNGV. The CDR3 is 20 amino acids. V lost 0 bases to trimming and J lost 4 bases; unmatched junction nucleotides: 9. The DNA for the CDR3 is TGTGCCAGCAGCTTAGACGGGACAGCGGGACTAGCGGGAGGCACCGGGGAGCTGTTTTTT. It encodes CASSLDGTAGLAGGTGELFF.

This clone was picked up a small number of times. The V call is TRBV7-8, the J call TRBJ2-7; the D gene is possibly TRBD1 (5 bases). Germline-derived CDR1 and CDR2 are SGHVS and FQNEAQ. CDR3 length: 13 residues. V dropped 1 base and J dropped 3 bases, with 7 bases sitting between them. The CDR3 nucleotides are TGTGCCAGCAGCTTAGGACAGAACTACGAGCAGTACTTC. Translation: CASSLGQNYEQYF.

The chain uses TRBV5-5 and TRBJ1-2, with D uncertain. Between the trimmed V and J ends, which lost 0 bases and 2 bases, there was a span of 5 bases. Per the germline V gene, CDR1 is SGHKS and CDR2 is YYEKEE (reference sequence). The CDR3 is made up of 13 amino acids. This CDR3 reads CASSLGGNYGYTF. The CDR3 region has the DNA TGTGCCAGCAGCTTGGGCGGGAACTATGGCTACACCTTC. The full variable domain, with the rest looked up from reference TRBV5-5 and TRBJ1-2, is DAGVTQSPTHLIKTRGQQVTLRCSPISGHKSVSWYQQVLGQGPQFIFQYYEKEERGRGNFPDRFSARQFPNYSSELNVNALLLGDSALYLCASSLGGNYGYTFGSGTRLTVV.

There are a few counts of this clone. Sequence at one end of the junction differs from germline and may be a read error. Other DNA sequences in the same sample also yield this CDR3. The genes are TRBV30 and TRBJ1-2; 9 positions match TRBD1. The V gene's germline CDR1 is GTSNPN and CDR2 SVGIG (reference sequence). The CDR3 has 14 amino acids. The CDR3 sequence is CAWRAGTVTGGYTF. CDR3 coding DNA: TGTGCCTGGAGAGCCGGGACGGTTACAGGGGGCTACACCTTT.

This clone was detected a few times. This chain connects TRBV9 to TRBJ2-2, with 8 nucleotides matching TRBD2. V dropped 0 bases and J dropped 2; count of bases not matched to a gene: 6. The CDR3 has 17 amino acids. Germline V CDR1 and CDR2: SGDLS, YYNGEE. The CDR3 DNA follows: TGTGCCAGCAGCGTAGGGCCGGGAGGGCCCAACACCGGGGAGCTGTTTTTT. Translated: CASSVGPGGPNTGELFF.

The chain couples TRBV28 to TRBJ1-3; weak D call: TRBD1 (6 bases). The CDR3 contains 14 residues. V was clipped by 8 bases and J by 0 bases, with 11 bases between them. Germline V gene sequence: CDR1 MDHEN, CDR2 SYDVKM. CDR3 in amino acids: CASFLGGSGNTIYF. The DNA of the CDR3 is TGTGCCAGCTTCTTAGGGGGCTCTGGAAACACCATATATTTT.

V is TRBV11-1 and J is TRBJ2-2; 8 nucleotides align to TRBD2. V shed 5 bases and J 5 bases; nucleotides not matched to a gene: 1. The CDR3 length is 13 residues. Germline assignment: CDR1 SGHAT and CDR2 FQDESV (reference sequence). CDR3 loop: CASSTSGTGELFF. CDR3 bases: TGTGCCAGCAGCACTAGCGGTACCGGGGAGCTGTTTTTT.

V and J are TRBV5-1 and TRBJ1-1, with 10 bases fitting TRBD1. This CDR3 has 15 residues. Germline V gene sequence: CDR1 SGHRS, CDR2 YFSETQ. Unmatched junction bases numbered 5, after V lost 4 bases and J lost 2 bases. Here the CDR3 reads CASSERTGGNTEAFF. The CDR3 DNA follows: TGCGCCAGCAGCGAAAGGACAGGGGGAAACACTGAAGCTTTCTTT.

The CDR3 protein is CASSMAGQGGRYEQYF. As DNA, the CDR3 is TGTGCCAGTAGTATGGCGGGACAGGGAGGTCGCTACGAGCAGTACTTC. V usage is TRBV19 and J usage is TRBJ2-7; 9 bases map to TRBD1. Germline CDR1 and CDR2: LNHDA and SQIVND (reference sequence). V dropped 3 bases and J dropped 3; count of bases not matched to a gene: 9. This CDR3 has 16 residues.

This clone was picked up a small number of times. This sequence joins TRBV5-4 and TRBJ2-7; 12 bases match TRBD2. CDR3 size: 15 residues. After removal of 2 bases from V and 6 bases from J, the junction contained 6 bases not matched to a gene. CDR1 SGHNT and CDR2 YYREEE come from the germline V gene (reference sequence). The CDR3 spells CASSLRLAGVVEQYF. CDR3 nucleotide sequence: TGTGCCAGCAGCTTAAGACTAGCGGGAGTTGTCGAGCAGTACTTC.

This clone has only a few counts. This rearrangement joins TRBV11-2 to TRBJ1-4; D possibly corresponds to TRBD1 (6 bases). Deletions cut 6 bases from V and 8 bases from J, with 19 bases between. CDR1 is SGHAT, CDR2 FQNNGV, per germline. The CDR3 runs 15 residues. The CDR3 bases are TGTGCCAGCAGTTTACAGGGTTTCGGTTGGGAAAAACTGTTTTTT. The encoded protein is CASSLQGFGWEKLFF.

This clone has a handful of counts. The V and J genes are TRBV27 and TRBJ1-5; 10 bases are shared with TRBD1. Germline CDR1 reads MNHEY; CDR2 reads SMNVEV (reference sequence). Losses at the gene ends were 8 bases for V and 11 bases for J; bases not matched to a gene: 18. The CDR3 totals 16 residues. The CDR3 protein is CASGVGPPGQGWSQHF. CDR3 in DNA: TGTGCCAGCGGTGTTGGACCGCCGGGACAGGGGTGGTCCCAGCATTTT.

The rearrangement uses TRBV15 and TRBJ2-1; 7 bases line up with TRBD2. Germline-derived CDR1 and CDR2 are LNHNV and YYDKDF (reference sequence). The length of the CDR3 is 17 residues. Germline trimming cut 0 bases from V and 6 bases from J; bases unmatched to any gene: 11. This CDR3 is CATSRDQWLGGVNEQFF. As DNA, the CDR3 is TGTGCCACCAGCAGAGATCAATGGCTGGGAGGGGTCAATGAGCAGTTCTTC. The full variable domain, rest sourced from reference TRBV15 and TRBJ2-1, is DAMVIQNPRYQVTQFGKPVTLSCSQTLNHNVMYWYQQKSSQAPKLLFHYYDKDFNNEADTPDNFQSRRPNTSFCFLDIRSPGLGDTAMYLCATSRDQWLGGVNEQFFGPGTRLTVL.

This clone turned up a few times. V and J are TRBV5-1 and TRBJ2-1, with a tentative D call TRBD2 (6 bases). CDR1 is SGHRS and CDR2 is YFSETQ in the germline V gene. Trimming cost V 0 bases and J 15 bases, with 19 bases left between them. The CDR3 has 14 amino acids. CDR3 DNA sequence: TGCGCCAGCAGCTTGGCCCAAACGACCGACGGGGGGTTCTTC. It yields the protein CASSLAQTTDGGFF.

This clone was found a few times. J is TRBJ1-3 and V is TRBV6-5; TRBD1 matches 7 bases. Germline V gene lookup returns CDR1 MNHEY and CDR2 SVGAGI. The CDR3 has 15 residues. Trimming removed 7 bases from V and 0 bases from J; junction bases left unmatched: 6. The CDR3, as DNA: TGTGCCAGCACCGTAGACAGGGCCTCTGGAAACACCATATATTTT. As protein: CASTVDRASGNTIYF.

This clone was recorded a few times. A read error may account for a junction end that differs from germline. This sample also contains other DNA sequences that code for the same CDR3. The chain employs TRBV9 and TRBJ1-1; 9 bases map to TRBD1. Germline CDR1 is SGDLS and CDR2 is YYNGEE. The CDR3 totals 18 residues. CDR3 DNA sequence: TGTGCCAGCAGCCCCGGTGGGGGACAGGGCTTAATGAAAACTGAAGCTTTCTTC. Amino acids: CASSPGGGQGLMKTEAFF.

This clone was detected only a few times. This chain joins TRBV5-6 and TRBJ1-5; possible D gene TRBD1, 5 bases. The length of the CDR3 is 13 residues. CDR1 is SGHDT and CDR2 is YYEEEE in the germline V gene. Deletions cut 4 bases from V and 4 bases from J, with 9 bases between. The CDR3 loop reads CASSRQPNQPQHF. The CDR3 DNA reads TGTGCCAGCAGCCGACAGCCAAATCAGCCCCAGCATTTT.

The chain recombines TRBV6-1 with TRBJ1-5, with 8 bases identical to TRBD1. J lost 4 bases, V lost 6 bases, and 5 bases had no gene match. Germline lookup yields CDR1 MNHNS and CDR2 SASEGT. CDR3 size: 14 residues. The CDR3 loop is CASRPDRVNQPQHF. The DNA of the CDR3 is TGTGCCAGCAGACCGGACAGGGTTAATCAGCCCCAGCATTTT.

The chain couples TRBV5-6 to TRBJ2-7, with 12 positions matching TRBD2. V trimming: 4 bases; J trimming: 4 bases; junction bases outside the gene matches: 15. Germline CDR1 SGHDT, CDR2 YYEEEE. This CDR3 is built from 18 residues. The CDR3 region has the DNA TGTGCCAGCAGCCAAGGACTAGCGGGGACCTTTCATGGGTACGAGCAGTACTTC. Protein sequence: CASSQGLAGTFHGYEQYF.

This clone was seen more than once but under ten times. This chain links TRBV29-1 with TRBJ2-3; perhaps TRBD2 as D (5 bases). The V and J ends lost 4 bases and 1 base respectively, with 12 bases between them. The CDR3 totals 14 residues. CDR1 is SQVTM and CDR2 is ANQGSEA in the germline V gene. The CDR3 is CSVGLDSGTDTQYF. CDR3 coding DNA: TGCAGCGTTGGACTCGATAGCGGCACAGATACGCAGTATTTT.

This rearrangement joins TRBV6-1 to TRBJ1-1; tentatively, D is TRBD1 (6 bases). Germline CDR1 and CDR2: MNHNS and SASEGT. The CDR3 length is 14 residues. V was shortened by 7 bases and J by 5 bases, with 17 bases between the two germline ends. The CDR3 DNA is TGTGCCAGCACCCGTGGGGGGGGCGGGACTGAAGCTTTCTTT. Its translation: CASTRGGGGTEAFF.

This clone was seen a few times. The CDR3 spells CASRVKDRDLDLYNEQFF. In DNA, the CDR3 is TGTGCCAGCAGAGTGAAGGACAGGGACCTAGATTTATACAATGAGCAGTTCTTC. The chain uses TRBV5-6 and TRBJ2-1; TRBD1 agrees at 8 bases. There are 18 residues in the CDR3. CDR1 and CDR2 (germline): SGHDT, YYEEEE. J lost 4 bases, V lost 5 bases, and 17 bases had no gene match.

The V call is TRBV14, the J call TRBJ2-5; D is unclear. The germline V gene has CDR1 SGHDN and CDR2 FVKESK. Trimming took off 4 bases at V and 4 bases at J, with 10 bases between the two ends. This CDR3 has 13 amino acids. The CDR3 DNA follows: TGTGCCAGCAGCCTTAGTTATCTAGAGACCCAGTACTTC. This gives the protein CASSLSYLETQYF.

V usage is TRBV2 and J usage is TRBJ1-1; a possible D gene is TRBD1 (5 bases). The CDR3 length is 13 residues. Germline V gives CDR1 SNHLY, CDR2 FYNNEI. The V end was cut by 7 bases, the J end by 4 bases, with 13 bases between. CDR3 protein: CASIQGDGTEAFF. CDR3 bases: TGTGCCAGCATCCAAGGGGATGGCACTGAAGCTTTCTTT. Full variable domain (rest looked up from reference TRBV2 and TRBJ1-1): EPEVTQTPSHQVTQMGQEVILRCVPISNHLYFYWYRQILGQKVEFLVSFYNNEISEKSEIFDDQFSVERPDGSNFTLKIRSTKLEDSAMYFCASIQGDGTEAFFGQGTRLTVV.